These T cell receptor beta chains were read from a single sample in a study of T cells in Graves' hyperthyroidism and ophthalmopathy. Each CDR3 protein is one row after TCRdb ran MiXCR on the multiplex PCR reads. The repertoire consists of roughly 420,000 distinct CDR3 sequences, with 15% to 17% occurring once and the leading ten covering almost 8%. Sequenced material: blood. These receptors were collected from a woman aged 18-29 years with Graves' hyperthyroidism. CDR3s include the opening cysteine and the closing phenylalanine or tryptophan. The order of the fields is J gene, V gene, D gene, clone size, CDR3 protein, CDR3 DNA. D genes are given only for firm matches. Clone size is given for some rows only: seen once, a few or many times, or a class if the clone is expanded.

>TRBJ1-5|TRBV20-1|NA|few
CSAEDRTHQPQHF
TGCAGTGCCGAAGACAGGACCCATCAGCCCCAGCATTTT
>TRBJ1-6|TRBV12-3/TRBV12-4|TRBD1|many
CASETGQLSSPLHF
TGTGCCAGCGAAACGGGACAGCTATCTTCACCCCTCCACTTT
>TRBJ1-2|TRBV4-2|NA|many
CASSPIPFEASGGYTF
TGTGCCAGCAGCCCTATCCCTTTTGAGGCCTCGGGCGGCTACACCTTC
>TRBJ2-7|TRBV6-1|TRBD2|many
CASSLSPSGNLYEQYF
TGTGCCAGCAGCTTGTCCCCTAGCGGCAACCTCTACGAGCAGTACTTC
>TRBJ2-7|TRBV9|TRBD1|few
CASSGGTGFYEQYF
TGTGCCAGCAGCGGAGGGACAGGGTTCTACGAGCAGTACTTC
>TRBJ2-2|TRBV19|TRBD1|NA
CASSHRGQTGELFF
TGTGCCAGTAGCCACAGGGGGCAGACCGGGGAGCTGTTTTTT
>TRBJ2-4|TRBV15|NA|many
CATSPWGATKNIQYF
TGTGCCACCAGCCCTTGGGGGGCTACCAAAAACATTCAGTACTTC
>TRBJ1-2|TRBV7-2|TRBD1|many
CASSLYRGLGYGYTF
TGTGCCAGCAGCTTATACAGGGGGCTGGGCTATGGCTACACCTTC
>TRBJ2-6|TRBV5-1|TRBD1|few
CASSLLQGGTGANVLTF
TGCGCCAGCAGCTTGCTACAGGGGGGCACTGGGGCCAACGTCCTGACTTTC
>TRBJ2-3|TRBV27|TRBD2|NA
CASSPEGLAGADTQYF
TGTGCCAGCAGTCCCGAGGGACTAGCGGGGGCGGATACGCAGTATTTT
>TRBJ2-1|TRBV19|TRBD2|NA
CASSQMTSGAQSEQFF
TGTGCCAGTAGCCAAATGACTAGCGGGGCACAATCTGAGCAGTTCTTC
>TRBJ2-3|TRBV10-3|TRBD1|many
CAIRSGQAKGTDTQYF
TGTGCCATCAGATCCGGACAGGCCAAGGGGACAGATACGCAGTATTTT
>TRBJ2-1|TRBV29-1|NA|many
CSVQAGVYNEQFF
TGCAGCGTCCAAGCAGGAGTTTACAATGAGCAGTTCTTC
>TRBJ1-2|TRBV7-9|NA|few
CASSLDYYGYTF
TGTGCCAGCAGCTTAGATTACTATGGCTACACCTTC
>TRBJ2-2|TRBV28|NA|many
CASTPVPAGNTGELFF
TGTGCCAGCACCCCAGTACCAGCGGGGAACACCGGGGAGCTGTTTTTT
>TRBJ2-5|TRBV2|TRBD2|NA
CASQRGAEETQYF
TGTGCCAGCCAGCGGGGGGCCGAAGAGACCCAGTACTTC
>TRBJ2-1|TRBV6-1|TRBD1|many
CASSYRDRGRGEQFF
TGTGCCAGCAGCTACCGGGACAGGGGGCGCGGGGAGCAGTTCTTC
>TRBJ1-2|TRBV7-9|NA|many
CASSLFSYTEGYGYTF
TGTGCCAGCAGCTTATTCTCGTACACCGAGGGCTATGGCTACACCTTC
>TRBJ2-2|TRBV28|NA|NA
CATKRDEANTGELFF
TGTGCCACCAAGAGGGACGAGGCGAACACCGGGGAGCTGTTTTTT
>TRBJ2-1|TRBV7-9|NA|many
CASSRLDLYNEQFF
TGTGCCAGCAGCCGCTTGGACCTCTACAATGAGCAGTTCTTC
>TRBJ2-4|TRBV6-6|TRBD1|many
CASSYGSPGTGVNIQYF
TGTGCCAGCAGTTACGGTTCACCCGGGACAGGGGTAAACATTCAGTACTTC
>TRBJ1-4|TRBV6-1|NA|many
CASSERRRGSNEKLFF
TGTGCCAGCAGTGAACGTCGCAGGGGATCTAATGAAAAACTGTTTTTT
>TRBJ2-3|TRBV7-7|TRBD2|NA
CASSLGSVAGADTQYF
TGTGCTAGCAGCTTGGGATCGGTAGCGGGAGCAGATACGCAGTATTTT
>TRBJ1-6|TRBV19|TRBD1|few
CASSLPGQANSPLHF
TGTGCCAGTAGTTTACCGGGACAGGCTAATTCACCCCTCCACTTT
>TRBJ2-7|TRBV20-1|NA|NA
CSARDPGREQYF
TGCAGTGCTAGAGATCCGGGGCGCGAGCAGTACTTC
>TRBJ1-1|TRBV6-1|NA|many
CASSPGGGGNTEAFF
TGTGCCAGCAGTCCCGGAGGAGGGGGGAACACTGAAGCTTTCTTT
>TRBJ2-4|TRBV7-9|NA|many
CASSLALGTKNIQYF
TGTGCCAGCAGCTTGGCTCTTGGTACCAAAAACATTCAGTACTTC
>TRBJ2-3|TRBV24-1|NA|many
CATSEAYSTDTQYF
TGTGCCACCAGTGAGGCCTATAGCACAGATACGCAGTATTTT
>TRBJ1-6|TRBV28|NA|many
CASSLTQGSYNSPLHF
TGTGCCAGCAGTTTAACCCAGGGGTCCTATAATTCACCCCTCCACTTT
>TRBJ2-3|TRBV5-1|TRBD1|NA
CASSPTGIRTDTQYF
TGCGCCAGCAGCCCGACAGGGATCCGCACAGATACGCAGTATTTT
>TRBJ1-1|TRBV5-6|NA|many
CASSLVPVAGNTEAFF
TGTGCCAGCAGCTTGGTACCGGTCGCGGGGAACACTGAAGCTTTCTTT
>TRBJ2-7|TRBV12-3/TRBV12-4|NA|many
CASSFQRTLAYEQYF
TGTGCCAGCAGTTTCCAGCGGACCTTAGCCTACGAGCAGTACTTC
>TRBJ2-1|TRBV6-1|TRBD1|many
CASSGQGVIYEQFF
TGTGCCAGCAGCGGACAGGGGGTGATTTATGAGCAGTTCTTC
>TRBJ2-3|TRBV10-2|NA|many
CATKRARDTQYF
TGCGCCACCAAACGCGCCAGGGATACGCAGTATTTT
>TRBJ1-2|TRBV11-3|NA|few
CASGGIGARYGYTF
TGTGCCAGCGGCGGGATAGGGGCGCGTTATGGCTACACCTTC
>TRBJ2-1|TRBV3-1|TRBD2|many
CASSQVLAGGNNEQFF
TGTGCCAGCAGCCAAGTGCTAGCGGGAGGTAATAATGAGCAGTTCTTC
>TRBJ1-4|TRBV12-3/TRBV12-4|TRBD1|NA
CASREGQGLPKLFF
TGTGCCAGCAGGGAGGGACAGGGATTGCCAAAACTGTTTTTT
>TRBJ2-7|TRBV2|NA|many
CASSPSGAISYEQYF
TGTGCCAGCTCCCCCTCTGGGGCCATCTCCTACGAGCAGTACTTC
>TRBJ1-4|TRBV5-5|NA|many
CASSLIPGLNEKLFF
TGTGCCAGCAGCTTGATCCCGGGCCTTAATGAAAAACTGTTTTTT
>TRBJ1-5|TRBV6-1|TRBD1|NA
CASTLGTGAWQPQHF
TGTGCCAGCACCCTCGGGACAGGGGCTTGGCAGCCCCAGCATTTT
>TRBJ2-3|TRBV9|TRBD2|many
CASSSRIAGVSTDTQYF
TGTGCCAGCAGCTCCCGAATAGCGGGGGTTAGTACAGATACGCAGTATTTT
>TRBJ2-1|TRBV7-2|TRBD1|many
CASSWDRDHEQFF
TGTGCCAGCAGCTGGGACAGGGACCATGAGCAGTTCTTC
>TRBJ2-7|TRBV20-1|NA|NA
CSASPFGYEQYF
TGCAGTGCTAGCCCCTTCGGCTACGAGCAGTACTTC
>TRBJ2-1|TRBV12-3/TRBV12-4|TRBD2|NA
CASSPTGLAGAQNNEQFF
TGTGCCAGCAGCCCAACGGGACTAGCGGGAGCCCAAAACAATGAGCAGTTCTTC
>TRBJ2-7|TRBV19|TRBD2|many
CASSEAREGIYEQYF
TGTGCCAGTAGTGAAGCGCGGGAGGGGATCTACGAGCAGTACTTC
>TRBJ2-1|TRBV5-1|NA|few
CASSFFLQNEQFF
TGCGCCAGCAGCTTCTTCCTTCAAAATGAGCAGTTCTTC
>TRBJ2-2|TRBV19|TRBD2|few
CASSIGLAGLSNTGELFF
TGTGCCAGTAGTATAGGTCTAGCGGGACTCTCGAACACCGGGGAGCTGTTTTTT
>TRBJ2-1|TRBV20-1|TRBD2|many
CSAPGLAGVHSYNEQFF
TGCAGTGCTCCGGGACTAGCGGGGGTTCACTCCTACAATGAGCAGTTCTTC
>TRBJ2-7|TRBV2|TRBD2|many
CASSERERYEQYF
TGTGCCAGCAGTGAGCGGGAGAGGTACGAGCAGTACTTC
>TRBJ2-3|TRBV6-1|TRBD2|many
CASLWVGAGGGGFTDTQYF
TGTGCCAGCCTTTGGGTCGGAGCGGGGGGAGGAGGTTTCACAGATACGCAGTATTTT
>TRBJ2-3|TRBV6-1|TRBD1|many
CASSGGTGLATDTQYF
TGTGCCAGCAGTGGGGGGACAGGGTTAGCCACAGATACGCAGTATTTT
>TRBJ1-5|TRBV15|NA|many
CATSRSYNQPQHF
TGTGCCACCAGCAGATCCTACAATCAGCCCCAGCATTTT
>TRBJ1-4|TRBV11-1|TRBD1|many
CASSSPGQPNEKLFF
TGTGCCAGCAGCTCACCGGGACAGCCCAATGAAAAACTGTTTTTT
>TRBJ2-7|TRBV28|TRBD1|NA
CASSERGQGNEQYF
TGTGCCAGCAGCGAAAGGGGACAGGGTAACGAGCAGTACTTC
>TRBJ2-1|TRBV5-1|NA|many
CASSFSAGSYNEQFF
TGCGCCAGCAGCTTCAGCGCGGGGAGTTACAATGAGCAGTTCTTC
>TRBJ2-5|TRBV11-2|TRBD2|many
CASSDRLAGGSQETQYF
TGTGCCAGCAGCGATCGACTAGCGGGAGGATCCCAAGAGACCCAGTACTTC
>TRBJ1-1|TRBV30|NA|many
CAWSVNGGTGAFF
TGTGCCTGGAGTGTGAATGGAGGGACCGGGGCTTTCTTT
>TRBJ2-3|TRBV4-1|TRBD2|few
CASTALADYTDTQYF
TGCGCCAGCACCGCACTAGCGGACTACACAGATACGCAGTATTTT
>TRBJ1-2|TRBV6-1|NA|many
CASSEAGGSGGYTF
TGTGCCAGCAGTGAAGCTGGGGGGTCCGGTGGCTACACCTTC